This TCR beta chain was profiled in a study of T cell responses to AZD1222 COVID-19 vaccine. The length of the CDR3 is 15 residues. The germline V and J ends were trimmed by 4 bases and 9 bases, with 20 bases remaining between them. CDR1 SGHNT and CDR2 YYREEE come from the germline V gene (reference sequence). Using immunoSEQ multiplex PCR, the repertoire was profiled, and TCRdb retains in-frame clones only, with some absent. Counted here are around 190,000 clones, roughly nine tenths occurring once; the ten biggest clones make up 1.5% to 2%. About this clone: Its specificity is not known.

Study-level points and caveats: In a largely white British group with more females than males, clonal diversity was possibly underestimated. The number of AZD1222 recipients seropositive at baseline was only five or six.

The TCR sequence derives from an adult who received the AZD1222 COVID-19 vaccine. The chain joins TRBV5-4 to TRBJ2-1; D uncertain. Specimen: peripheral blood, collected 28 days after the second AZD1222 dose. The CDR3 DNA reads TGTGCCAGCAGCGAGCCCCCGAGCGTTCTGAGTGAGCAGTTCTTC. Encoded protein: CASSEPPSVLSEQFF.